The rows below give T cell receptor beta chains drawn from one sample of a study of T-cell memory formation after mild COVID-19. TCRdb analysed the 5' RACE reads with MiXCR anew, one entry per CDR3 protein. Counted here are a few hundred thousand distinct CDR3 sequences, 20% to 25% occurring once; the ten biggest clones make up roughly 23%. The sample taken for sequencing was PBMCs or a T cell subset sorted from them (not recorded which). Every receptor here comes from a young man who had mild COVID-19 (a few samples of this study predate the infection). Cell type and time point are not known. Both conserved end residues are part of each CDR3. A D gene is named only where the DNA matches it firmly. Not every row has a clone size; where given, it reads once, few, many or a size class.

D	J	V	size	CDR3	DNA
.	TRBJ2-1	TRBV15	.	CATSREGGAYNEQFF	TGTGCCACCAGCAGAGAGGGGGGAGCATACAATGAGCAGTTCTTC
TRBD1	TRBJ2-2	TRBV7-6	few	CASSPPGTGGAGELFF	TGTGCCAGCAGCCCCCCAGGGACAGGGGGCGCCGGGGAGCTGTTTTTT
.	TRBJ2-5	TRBV25-1	few	CASSEFLERETQYF	TGTGCCAGCAGTGAATTTCTGGAGCGGGAGACCCAGTACTTC
.	TRBJ1-2	TRBV7-9	.	CASSPSAAGGLGYTF	TGTGCCAGCAGCCCTTCGGCCGCGGGGGGTCTTGGCTACACCTTC
.	TRBJ2-7	TRBV4-2	few	CASSQDFSYEQYF	TGTGCCAGCAGCCAAGATTTTAGCTACGAGCAGTACTTC
TRBD1	TRBJ2-7	TRBV7-2	.	CASSLTGPYEQYF	TGTGCCAGCAGCTTGACAGGGCCCTACGAGCAGTACTTC
TRBD1	TRBJ1-6	TRBV4-2	.	CASSQEGTGDSPLHF	TGTGCCAGCAGCCAGGAGGGGACAGGGGATTCACCCCTCCACTTT
.	TRBJ2-1	TRBV28	many	CASSLPHNEQFF	TGTGCCAGCAGTTTACCCCACAATGAGCAGTTCTTC
TRBD1	TRBJ2-7	TRBV15	few	CATSRGTGTGSRGRYEQYF	TGTGCCACCAGCAGGGGGACCGGGACAGGGTCCCGGGGTCGGTACGAGCAGTACTTC
TRBD2	TRBJ2-7	TRBV2	.	CASAGGISYEQYF	TGTGCCAGCGCGGGAGGGATCTCCTACGAGCAGTACTTC
TRBD2	TRBJ2-2	TRBV4-2	few	CASSPRGGDTGELFF	TGTGCCAGCAGCCCCCGGGGGGGTGACACCGGGGAGCTGTTTTTT
.	TRBJ2-5	TRBV19	.	CASSRRGLGETQYF	TGTGCCAGTAGCCGCCGGGGCCTGGGGGAGACCCAGTACTTC
.	TRBJ2-2	TRBV4-2	.	CASSQYSTGELFF	TGTGCCAGCAGCCAATACAGCACCGGGGAGCTGTTTTTT
.	TRBJ2-6	TRBV20-1	.	CSSQDRRGLSGANVLTF	TGCAGTAGCCAAGACAGGCGTGGTCTATCTGGGGCCAACGTCCTGACTTTC
.	TRBJ2-5	TRBV3-1	few	CASSQEAATETQYF	TGTGCCAGCAGCCAAGAGGCAGCGACCGAGACCCAGTACTTC
TRBD1	TRBJ1-1	TRBV11-2	few	CASSQGEWRTDTEAFF	TGTGCCAGCAGCCAGGGGGAATGGCGGACCGACACTGAAGCTTTCTTT
TRBD1	TRBJ1-1	TRBV28	.	CASSRPDRGVTEAFF	TGTGCCAGCAGTCGACCGGACAGGGGGGTCACTGAAGCTTTCTTT
.	TRBJ1-2	TRBV7-8	.	CASSHSRTVNYGYTF	TGTGCCAGCAGCCACTCTCGGACAGTTAACTATGGCTACACCTTC
.	TRBJ1-6	TRBV12-3/TRBV12-4	few	CASSPSSSYNSPLHF	TGTGCCAGCAGCCCGAGTAGCTCCTATAATTCACCCCTCCACTTT
TRBD1	TRBJ1-2	TRBV5-1	few	CASSADRASNYGYTF	TGCGCCAGCAGCGCGGACAGGGCCTCCAACTATGGCTACACCTTC
TRBD2	TRBJ2-5	TRBV5-1	few	CASARENKETQYF	TGCGCCAGCGCGCGGGAGAACAAAGAGACCCAGTACTTC
.	TRBJ2-5	TRBV28	.	CASSFSPGPETQYF	TGTGCCAGCAGTTTCTCTCCGGGCCCAGAGACCCAGTACTTC
.	TRBJ2-1	TRBV5-1	.	CASSVTSTYEQFF	TGCGCCAGCAGCGTTACTAGCACCTATGAGCAGTTCTTC
TRBD1	TRBJ2-1	TRBV6-5	.	CASGARQGSYNEQFF	TGTGCCAGCGGAGCAAGACAGGGTTCCTACAATGAGCAGTTCTTC
.	TRBJ1-2	TRBV20-1	.	CSARDWDTGPGAF	TGCAGTGCTAGAGATTGGGACACGGGTCCGGGAGCCTTC
TRBD1	TRBJ1-2	TRBV4-1	.	CASSQSGGGFDYGYTF	TGCGCCAGCAGCCAGAGTGGAGGGGGCTTTGACTATGGCTACACCTTC
.	TRBJ1-2	TRBV7-9	.	CASSLDGLYGYTF	TGTGCCAGCAGCTTAGACGGTTTATATGGCTACACCTTC
TRBD1	TRBJ1-2	TRBV4-1	few	CASSQAGTGSYGYTF	TGCGCCAGCAGCCAAGCGGGGACAGGGAGCTATGGCTACACCTTC
TRBD1	TRBJ2-1	TRBV20-1	few	CSASTGVVNEQFF	TGCAGTGCCTCGACAGGGGTGGTCAATGAGCAGTTCTTC
TRBD2	TRBJ2-7	TRBV5-1	.	CASSLQRGRGYEQYF	TGCGCCAGCAGCTTGCAGCGGGGGAGGGGCTACGAGCAGTACTTC
TRBD1	TRBJ2-2	TRBV7-3	.	CASSAYRGPDTGELFF	TGTGCCAGCAGCGCGTACAGGGGGCCGGACACCGGGGAGCTGTTTTTT
.	TRBJ2-1	TRBV5-1	few	CASSDGGTGEQFF	TGCGCCAGCAGCGACGGCGGGACGGGAGAGCAGTTCTTC
.	TRBJ1-5	TRBV24-1	few	CATSDGRQPQHF	TGTGCCACCAGTGATGGTCGTCAGCCCCAGCATTTT
TRBD1	TRBJ1-6	TRBV6-5	few	CASSFGQGRTPLHF	TGTGCCAGCAGTTTCGGACAGGGAAGGACACCCCTCCACTTT
.	TRBJ1-6	TRBV7-2	few	CASSLAVTDPQGTLHF	TGTGCCAGCAGCTTAGCGGTAACTGATCCCCAGGGGACCCTCCACTTT
.	TRBJ2-2	TRBV11-1	few	CASRRRSTGELFF	TGTGCCAGCAGGCGCCGGAGCACCGGGGAGCTGTTTTTT
.	TRBJ2-7	TRBV7-9	.	CASSLDGTLAAYEQYF	TGTGCCAGCAGTTTAGACGGGACCCTAGCTGCCTACGAGCAGTACTTC
.	TRBJ2-5	TRBV7-9	.	CASSPVRGAQETQYF	TGTGCCAGCAGCCCTGTACGGGGGGCCCAAGAGACCCAGTACTTC
TRBD1	TRBJ2-3	TRBV11-2	.	CASRSPGQGADTQYF	TGTGCCAGCAGGTCTCCGGGACAGGGGGCAGATACGCAGTATTTT
.	TRBJ2-3	TRBV7-9	few	CASSLGGSYTDTQYF	TGTGCCAGCAGCTTAGGAGGCAGTTATACAGATACGCAGTATTTT
.	TRBJ1-3	TRBV4-3	few	CASSQDIGDSGNTIYF	TGCGCCAGCAGCCAAGATATAGGGGACTCTGGAAACACCATATATTTT
.	TRBJ1-2	TRBV4-1	few	CASSPPVKHGNGYTF	TGCGCCAGCAGCCCGCCTGTCAAGCACGGGAATGGCTACACCTTC
.	TRBJ2-5	TRBV15	many	CATSPLEGDSSQTQYF	TGTGCCACCAGCCCCCTAGAAGGGGACTCTTCGCAGACCCAGTACTTC
TRBD1	TRBJ1-1	TRBV5-1	few	CASSLQGLSTEAFF	TGCGCCAGCAGCTTACAGGGGTTGAGCACTGAAGCTTTCTTT
.	TRBJ2-1	TRBV14	few	CASSQGAVDWDEQFF	TGTGCCAGCAGCCAAGGGGCCGTGGATTGGGATGAGCAGTTCTTC
.	TRBJ2-5	TRBV5-6	many	CASSLGLWRGETQYF	TGTGCCAGCAGCTTGGGGCTTTGGAGGGGAGAGACCCAGTACTTC
TRBD2	TRBJ2-1	TRBV5-1	many	CASSLDGLVGEQFF	TGCGCCAGCAGCTTGGATGGACTAGTGGGTGAGCAGTTCTTC